A single T cell receptor (beta chain) is shown here with its context. Its antigen is currently not known. No per-base quality is available; no much larger clone lies one base away. The collaborating institutions used their own protocols to collect whole blood in K2EDTA tubes. For TCRbeta analysis, collaborator samples were shipped as frozen whole blood, as isolated PBMCs, or as DNA extracted from either sample type. This specimen belongs to a study of blood T cell repertoires in COVID-19 (dated by TCRdb to 2019 to 2021). About the study as a whole: The collaborator samples originated in the United States, Italy and Spain and spanned the acute and convalescent phases of COVID-19. Nearly every sample came with metadata listing a de-identified subject ID, COVID-19 status, age in years and sex. The repertoires were released in a freely available public database meant as a resource for research on the immune response to SARS-CoV-2. Where HLA class I and class II types were available, the types were taken from metadata supplied by the sample provider, not from assay-based typing. The samples were drawn from the first 160 participants of the ongoing ImmuneRACE study and from 1,200 or so subjects provided by 6 global collaborators. The material from the prospective study consisted of cDNA or gDNA derived from T cells, B-cell-depleted T cells, or PBMCs. Deeply sampled blood TCRbeta repertoires from subjects exposed to, actively infected with, or recovered from COVID-19 were included in the dataset. Findings and caveats that apply to the study as a whole: Clinical and demographic metadata were provided uncurated, with the amount varying by source and participant.

TCRbeta CDR3 regions were amplified from genomic DNA using the immunoSEQ Assay, a bias-controlled multiplex PCR. The study's own analysis went as follows. The number of nucleated cells in each sample was estimated by amplification of reference gene primers within the assay. Sequence reads were collapsed and filtered to measure the absolute abundance of every unique TCRbeta CDR3 rearrangement. Productive Simpson clonality was computed per sample as the square root of Simpson's diversity index over productive rearrangements. Not all clones reach the TCRdb copy of this immuneACCESS table, which keeps in-frame sequences only. Checked studies attribute under half of the gap to unresolved V genes and leave the rest unexplained. V and J calls and clone size follow that table, whereas D and trimming were derived from the DNA. The sample data list 100,000 to 120,000 clones, and 85% to 90% of these were observed just once. The ten largest clonotypes hold around 4.1% of the sample.

The receptor's source is a man aged 50-59 years with acute or convalescent COVID-19. The sequenced sample was peripheral blood.

The nucleotide sequence is given as TGTGCCATCAGTGAGTCGAAGGGGCTAAGGACTGAAGCTTTCTTT. It translates as CAISESKGLRTEAFF. The sequence joins TRBV10-3 to TRBJ1-1; a tentative D match to TRBD1 spans 5 bases. The germline V gene sets CDR1 to ENHRY and CDR2 to SYGVKD. The V and J ends are trimmed by 0 bases and 5 bases, leaving 13 bases between them. There are 15 amino acids in the CDR3, from cysteine to phenylalanine inclusive. The sequence is cut down to CDR3 DNA, 45 bases in frame from base 1.